This T cell receptor (beta chain) was retrieved from a study of T-cell memory formation after mild COVID-19. The CDR3 is 14 amino acids. CDR1 is KGHDR, CDR2 SFDVKD, per germline. V lost 11 bases, J lost 7 bases, and 20 bases lay in between. This clonotype was observed a handful of times. Amplification by 5'RACE using constant-segment primers produced TCR alpha and TCR beta cDNA libraries that carried sample barcodes and UMIs. TCRdb itself ran the 5' RACE reads through MiXCR, one entry per CDR3 protein. Among around 400,000 distinct CDR3 sequences listed, around 24% were seen once. The sequence derives from an adult woman who had mild COVID-19 (a few samples of this study predate the infection). Cell type and time point are not known. The rearrangement joins TRBV24-1 to TRBJ1-5; perhaps TRBD1 as D (5 bases). Material for sequencing was PBMCs or a T cell subset sorted from them (not recorded which). The CDR3 is CAKGPWCPQQPQHF. As DNA, the CDR3 is TGTGCCAAGGGGCCTTGGTGTCCCCAACAGCCCCAGCATTTT.